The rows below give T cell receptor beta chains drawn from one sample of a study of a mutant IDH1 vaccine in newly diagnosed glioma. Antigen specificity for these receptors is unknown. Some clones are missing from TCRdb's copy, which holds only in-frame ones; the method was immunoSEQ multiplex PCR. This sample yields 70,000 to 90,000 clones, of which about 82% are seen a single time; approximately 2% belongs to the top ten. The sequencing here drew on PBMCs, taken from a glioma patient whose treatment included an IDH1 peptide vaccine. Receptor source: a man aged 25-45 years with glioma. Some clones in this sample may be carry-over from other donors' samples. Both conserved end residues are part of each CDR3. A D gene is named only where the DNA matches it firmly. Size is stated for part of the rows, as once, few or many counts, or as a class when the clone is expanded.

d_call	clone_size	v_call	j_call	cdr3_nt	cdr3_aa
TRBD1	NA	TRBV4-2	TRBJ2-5	TGTGCCAGCAGCCAGGGGACAGGGAGTCTACAAGAGACCCAGTACTTC	CASSQGTGSLQETQYF
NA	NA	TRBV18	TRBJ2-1	TGTGCCAGCTCACCACCAGGGTTTACGTTTTCCTACAATGAGCAGTTCTTC	CASSPPGFTFSYNEQFF
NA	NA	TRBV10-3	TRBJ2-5	TGTGCCATCAGGGAGGCAGGGGGGTACCAAGAGACCCAGTACTTC	CAIREAGGYQETQYF
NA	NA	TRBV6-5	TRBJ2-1	TGTGCCAGCAGTTACTCGACAGGGACTAGCAATGAGCAGTTCTTC	CASSYSTGTSNEQFF
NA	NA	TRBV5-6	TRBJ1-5	TGTGCCAGCAGCTTGTCGGGTACTCCCCAGCATTTT	CASSLSGTPQHF
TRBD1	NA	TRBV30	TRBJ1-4	TGTGCCTGGAGTACCAGGGGGGGAACTAATGAAAAACTGTTTTTT	CAWSTRGGTNEKLFF
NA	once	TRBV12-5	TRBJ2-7	TGTGCTAGTGGTTTTTTACCTGGCGAGCAGTACTTC	CASGFLPGEQYF
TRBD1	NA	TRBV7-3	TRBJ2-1	TGTGCCAGCAGTTATGGACAGGGTGTGTACAATGAGCAGTTCTTC	CASSYGQGVYNEQFF
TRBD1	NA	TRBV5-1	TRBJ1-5	TGCGCCAGCAGTTTGGGTACAGGGGGCGCGAGGAACAATCAGCCCCAGCATTTT	CASSLGTGGARNNQPQHF
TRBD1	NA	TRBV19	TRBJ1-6	TGTGCCAGTAGTATCCGGGGACAGGGGGAGTCACCCCTCCACTTT	CASSIRGQGESPLHF
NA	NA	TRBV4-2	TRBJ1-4	TGTGCCAGCAGCCAAGTTGGGCACCCTACTAATGAAAAACTGTTTTTT	CASSQVGHPTNEKLFF
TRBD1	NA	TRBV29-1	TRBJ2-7	TGCAGCGTAAGGACAGGGGGCTACTACGAGCAGTACTTC	CSVRTGGYYEQYF
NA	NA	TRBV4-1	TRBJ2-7	TGCGCCAGCAGCCAAGGGTTCCTATACGAGCAGTACTTC	CASSQGFLYEQYF
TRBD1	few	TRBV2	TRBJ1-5	TGTGCCAGCAGGGGGACAGGGGTTCAGCCCCAGCATTTT	CASRGTGVQPQHF
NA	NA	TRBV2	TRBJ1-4	TGTGCCAGCAGTGCTTTAGGGACAGAAAAACTGTTTTTT	CASSALGTEKLFF
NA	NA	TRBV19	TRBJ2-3	TGTGCCAGTAGTTGGAGGGGCAGTTTCACAGATACGCAGTATTTT	CASSWRGSFTDTQYF
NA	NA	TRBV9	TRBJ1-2	TGTGCCAGCACCGCTCCGAACTATGGCTACACCTTC	CASTAPNYGYTF
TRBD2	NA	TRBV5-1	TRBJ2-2	TGCGCCAGCAGTCTAGCGGGAGGGAACACCGGGGAGCTGTTTTTT	CASSLAGGNTGELFF